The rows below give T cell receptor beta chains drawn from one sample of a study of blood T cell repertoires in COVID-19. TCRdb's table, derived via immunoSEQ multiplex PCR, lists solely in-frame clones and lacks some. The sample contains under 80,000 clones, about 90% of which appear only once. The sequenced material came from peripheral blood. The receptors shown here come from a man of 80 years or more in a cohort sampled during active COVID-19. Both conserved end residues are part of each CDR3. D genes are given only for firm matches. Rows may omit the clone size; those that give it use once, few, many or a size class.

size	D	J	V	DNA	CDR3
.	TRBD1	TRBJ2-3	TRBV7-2	TGTGCCAGCAGACAGATGCAGGGGGCCGGCACAGATACGCAGTATTTT	CASRQMQGAGTDTQYF
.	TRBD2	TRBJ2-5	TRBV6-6	TGTGCCAGCAGTCGGCGGGGACTAGCGTATGTTGGGCAAGAGACCCAGTACTTC	CASSRRGLAYVGQETQYF
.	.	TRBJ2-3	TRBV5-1	TGCGCCAGCAGCTTGAATCGGGGTTTGGCAGATACGCAGTATTTT	CASSLNRGLADTQYF
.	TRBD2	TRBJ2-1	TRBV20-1	TGCAGTGCTAGTCGGACTAGCCGGTTAAGGGAGCAGTTCTTC	CSASRTSRLREQFF
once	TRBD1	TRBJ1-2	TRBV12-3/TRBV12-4	TGTGCCAGCAGTCAGACAGGGTTGGGCTACACCTTC	CASSQTGLGYTF
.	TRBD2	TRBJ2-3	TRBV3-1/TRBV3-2	TGTGCCAGCAGCCTTAGCGGGGGGGGAGGAGATACGCAGTATTTT	CASSLSGGGGDTQYF
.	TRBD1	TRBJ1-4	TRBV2	TGTGCCAGCAGAGGGACAGATTCAACTAATGAAAAACTGTTTTTT	CASRGTDSTNEKLFF
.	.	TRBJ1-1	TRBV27	TGTGCCAGTCAGTTAAACACTGAAGCTTTCTTT	CASQLNTEAFF
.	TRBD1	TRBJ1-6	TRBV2	TGTGCCAGCAGTGAACTGACAGGGTCCAATTCACCCCTCCACTTT	CASSELTGSNSPLHF
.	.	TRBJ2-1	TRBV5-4	TGTGCCAGCAGCTCCCCAACGACTTATATCGGTCAGTTCTTC	CASSSPTTYIGQFF
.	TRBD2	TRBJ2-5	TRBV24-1	TGTGCCACCAGTGGGGGACTAGGCCAAGAGACCCAGTACTTC	CATSGGLGQETQYF
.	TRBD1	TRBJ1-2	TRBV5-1	TGCGCCAGCAGCCCCGGCGGGACAGTTACAACTAACTATGGCTACACCTTC	CASSPGGTVTTNYGYTF
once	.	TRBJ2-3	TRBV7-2	TGTGCCAGCATCCCGAGGGGGAGCACAGATACGCAGTATTTT	CASIPRGSTDTQYF
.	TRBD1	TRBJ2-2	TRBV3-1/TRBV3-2	TGTGCCAGCAGGAACACGACAGGGCGTCGGACCGGGGAGCTGTTTTTT	CASRNTTGRRTGELFF
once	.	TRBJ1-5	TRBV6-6	TGTGCCAGCAGTCCCCCCATGTTCAGGGCCGGCAATCAGCCCCAGCATTTT	CASSPPMFRAGNQPQHF
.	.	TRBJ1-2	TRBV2	TGTGCCAGCAGACAGGGTGAGGCCTATGGCTACACCTTC	CASRQGEAYGYTF
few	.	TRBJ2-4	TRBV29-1	TGCAGCGTTGAATCAGGCGGGTACGGCAAAAACATTCAGTACTTC	CSVESGGYGKNIQYF
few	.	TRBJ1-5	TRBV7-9	TGTGCCAGCAGCCCAGAGGATCAGCCCCAGCATTTT	CASSPEDQPQHF
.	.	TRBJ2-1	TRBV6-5	TGTGCCAGCAGTTACAGGGGCGCTGCTTACAATGAGCAGTTCTTC	CASSYRGAAYNEQFF
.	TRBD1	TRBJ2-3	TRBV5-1	TGCGCCAGCAGCTTTTTAGGGGGCAGCGACACAGATACGCAGTATTTT	CASSFLGGSDTDTQYF
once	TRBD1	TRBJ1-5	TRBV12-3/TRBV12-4	TGTGCCACAATGACAGGGGGCCATCAGCCCCAGCATTTT	CATMTGGHQPQHF
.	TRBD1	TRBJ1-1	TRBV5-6	TGTGCCAGCAGCCGGGGGGACAGGATTTTAGCTTTCTTT	CASSRGDRILAFF
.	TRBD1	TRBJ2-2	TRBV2	TGTGCCAGCAGTGCAGGGGGTAGAAACACCGGGGAGCTGTTTTTT	CASSAGGRNTGELFF
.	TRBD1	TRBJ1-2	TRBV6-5	TGTGCCAGCACTCCGACAGGGGGCTATGGCTACACCTTC	CASTPTGGYGYTF
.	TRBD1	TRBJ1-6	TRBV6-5	TGTGCCAGCAACCCGGACAGGGGTTATTCACCCCTCCACTTT	CASNPDRGYSPLHF
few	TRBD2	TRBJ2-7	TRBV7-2	TGTGCCAGCAGCTTAGGATACGGGGGGAGCCACGAGCAGTACTTC	CASSLGYGGSHEQYF
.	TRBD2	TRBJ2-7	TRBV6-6	TGTGCCAGCTCCGCCCCGGGGGGGTCCTACGAGCAGTACTTC	CASSAPGGSYEQYF
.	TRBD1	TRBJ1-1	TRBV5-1	TGCGCCAGCAGCCTACTACCGGGACAGGGAATGGAAGCTTTCTTT	CASSLLPGQGMEAFF
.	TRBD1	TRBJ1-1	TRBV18	TGTGCCAGCTCACCCGGGACAGGGGTGGACACTGAAGCTTTCTTT	CASSPGTGVDTEAFF
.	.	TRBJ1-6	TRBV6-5	TGTGCCAGCAGTACCCCTTCGGGGGGCTACTCACCCCTCCACTTT	CASSTPSGGYSPLHF
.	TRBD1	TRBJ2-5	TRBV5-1	TGCGCCAGCAGCTTACAGGGGGCCCGGGGAGAGACCCAGTACTTC	CASSLQGARGETQYF
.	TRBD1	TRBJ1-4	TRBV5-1	TGCGCCAGCAGCTCGGTTCCTAGGACAGGGGGAAATGAAAAACTGTTTTTT	CASSSVPRTGGNEKLFF
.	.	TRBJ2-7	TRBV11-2	TGTGCCAGCAGCCCCCCGGCAGGGACCTACGAGCAGTACTTC	CASSPPAGTYEQYF
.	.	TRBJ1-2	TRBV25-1	TGTGCCAGCAGTACTAACACAGGGTCTGGCTACACCTTC	CASSTNTGSGYTF
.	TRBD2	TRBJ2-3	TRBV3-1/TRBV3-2	TGTGCCAGCAGCCTTGGGACTAGCGGTAGAGATACGCAGTATTTT	CASSLGTSGRDTQYF
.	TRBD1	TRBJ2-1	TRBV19	TGTGCCAGTAGTATCCGGACAGGGGGTCACAATGAGCAGTTCTTC	CASSIRTGGHNEQFF
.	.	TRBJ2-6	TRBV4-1	TGCGCCAGCAGCCAGGGTTGGAAAGGGAGTGGCTCTGGGGCCAACGTCCTGACTTTC	CASSQGWKGSGSGANVLTF
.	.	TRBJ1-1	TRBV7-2	TGTGCCAGCAGCTCCCAGGGCGGAAAAGCTTTCTTT	CASSSQGGKAFF
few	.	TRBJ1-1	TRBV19	TGTGCCAGTAGTATAGATGCGGGAAACACTGAAGCTTTCTTT	CASSIDAGNTEAFF
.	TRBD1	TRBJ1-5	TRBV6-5	TGTGCCAGCAGGGAGACAGGGGGAGCCTATCAGCCCCAGCATTTT	CASRETGGAYQPQHF
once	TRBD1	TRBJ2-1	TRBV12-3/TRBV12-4	TGTGCCAGCAGTTTAAGACAGGGAATGTACCAGTTCTTC	CASSLRQGMYQFF
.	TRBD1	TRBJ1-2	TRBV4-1	TGCGCCAGCAGCTACCCAGGGACAGGGGCTGGCTACACCTTC	CASSYPGTGAGYTF
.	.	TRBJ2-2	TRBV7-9	TGTGCCAGCAACTGGGGGCTCGGCACCGGGGAGCTGTTTTTT	CASNWGLGTGELFF
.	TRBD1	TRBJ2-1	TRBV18	TGTGCCAGCTCACAGGGGACAGGAGGCTACAATGAGCAGTTCTTC	CASSQGTGGYNEQFF
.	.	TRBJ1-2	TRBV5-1	TGCGCCAGCAGCTTGGACGGTGATGGCTACACCTTC	CASSLDGDGYTF
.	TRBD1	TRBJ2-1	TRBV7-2	TGTGCCAGCAGTCAACATCGGGACAGTTACAATGAGCAGTTCTTC	CASSQHRDSYNEQFF